The clone carrying this T cell receptor beta chain was counted between two and nine times. The antigen remains unidentified. The data were taken from a study of T cell repertoires in cytomegalovirus infection. Overall study: Recently identified HLA-C-restricted and well-studied HLA-B-restricted CMV epitopes were used. Both a matching HLA type and CMV infection were indicated by public TCR beta signatures.

TCRdb re-derived calls from the reads in MiXCR, one entry per CDR3 protein. The data contain approximately 280,000 distinct CDR3 sequences, 22% of them singletons. Germline V gene data show CDR1 as SGHAT and CDR2 as FQNNGV. The CDR3 covers 16 residues. Trimming stripped 4 bases from V and 5 bases from J, with 17 bases between. The study, taken as a whole, reports: The cumulative frequency of public TCR beta families identified carriers of CMV plus the relevant HLA. The ex vivo response showed dominance by HLA-C-restricted CMV-specific TCR beta clonotypes.

The sample was cultured PBMCs, taken from culture after CMV antigen stimulation. V usage is TRBV11-2 and J usage is TRBJ1-4, with D perhaps matching TRBD1 (5 bases). This clonotype originated in a human donor in good health (CMV status not recorded). Some clones in this sample may be carry-over from other donors' samples. The CDR3 coding sequence is TGTGCCAGCAGCTCCCCCTGGTTGGGGCCGAATGAAAAACTGTTTTTT. Its translation is CASSSPWLGPNEKLFF.